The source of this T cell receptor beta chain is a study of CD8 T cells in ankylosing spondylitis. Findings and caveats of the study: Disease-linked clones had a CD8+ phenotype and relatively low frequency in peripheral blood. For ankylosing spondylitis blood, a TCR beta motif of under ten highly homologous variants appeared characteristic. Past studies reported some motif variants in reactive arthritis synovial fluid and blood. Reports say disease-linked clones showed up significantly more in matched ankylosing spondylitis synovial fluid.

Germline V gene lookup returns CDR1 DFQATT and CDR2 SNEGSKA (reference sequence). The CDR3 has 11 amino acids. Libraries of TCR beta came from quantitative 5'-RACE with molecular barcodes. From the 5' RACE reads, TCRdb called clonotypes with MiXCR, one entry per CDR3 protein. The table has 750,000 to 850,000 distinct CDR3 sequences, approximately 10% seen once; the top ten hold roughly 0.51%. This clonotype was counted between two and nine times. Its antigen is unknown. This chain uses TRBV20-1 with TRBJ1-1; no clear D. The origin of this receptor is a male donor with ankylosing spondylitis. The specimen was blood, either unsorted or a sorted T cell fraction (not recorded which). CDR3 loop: CRGVAGLQAFF. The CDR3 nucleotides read TGCAGAGGAGTAGCGGGCCTACAAGCTTTCTTT.